This TCR beta chain derives from a study of control samples from healthy donors and cancer patients. The CDR3 has 14 amino acids. V was pared by 4 bases and J by 10 bases, with 10 bases of the junction left unmatched. Germline lookup yields CDR1 SNHLY and CDR2 FYNNEI. Profiling relied on immunoSEQ multiplex PCR, and the TCRdb table lists in-frame clones only, not all of them. The table includes more than 110,000 clones, around nine tenths detected once. V is TRBV2 and J is TRBJ2-1, with 7 bases fitting TRBD2. This clonotype was sampled from a man in his thirties or forties in good health. Sequencing used blood. As DNA, the CDR3 is TGTGCCAGCAGTGGGCCCCTAGCGGCGGGGGAGCAGTTCTTC. Translation gives CASSGPLAAGEQFF. Full variable domain (remainder filled in from reference TRBV2 and TRBJ2-1): EPEVTQTPSHQVTQMGQEVILRCVPISNHLYFYWYRQILGQKVEFLVSFYNNEISEKSEIFDDQFSVERPDGSNFTLKIRSTKLEDSAMYFCASSGPLAAGEQFFGPGTRLTVL.